The 27 T cell receptor beta chains given below trace back to one sample, sequenced in a study of blood T cell repertoires in COVID-19. Data came from immunoSEQ multiplex PCR; TCRdb stores just in-frame clones and leaves some out. The sample includes 69,000 or so clones, roughly four fifths of them seen just once. The specimen was peripheral blood. The receptor set was obtained from a woman older than 75 with acute or convalescent COVID-19.

The V gene is TRBV5-5, the J gene TRBJ1-2; a weak D match, TRBD1 (6 bases). V lost 4 bases and J 2 bases, leaving 15 bases between the germline ends. From germline, CDR1 is SGHKS and CDR2 YYEKEE (reference sequence). This CDR3 has 15 residues. Here the CDR3 reads CASSKDRTQNYGYTF. The DNA for the CDR3 is TGTGCCAGCAGCAAGGACAGAACCCAGAACTATGGCTACACCTTC.

J is TRBJ2-1 and V is TRBV3-1 (or the pseudogene TRBV3-2); TRBD2 agrees at 7 bases. The CDR3 runs 18 residues. Germline CDR1 is LGHDT and CDR2 is YNNKEL (reference sequence). V shed 0 bases, J shed 6 bases, and the junction held 14 bases outside the gene matches. CDR3 sequence: CASSQDQLAASGINEQFF. Here the CDR3 DNA reads TGTGCCAGCAGCCAAGATCAATTAGCGGCTAGCGGAATCAATGAGCAGTTCTTC.

The CDR3, as DNA: TGTGCCAGCCGAGGTACCCCGGTCTATTCACCCCTCCACTTT. It is translated as CASRGTPVYSPLHF. V is TRBV19 and J is TRBJ1-6; no clear D. The germline V gene has CDR1 LNHDA and CDR2 SQIVND (reference sequence). V lost 9 bases, J lost 8 bases, and 17 bases lay in between. The CDR3 loop spans 14 amino acids. Looking up the rest from reference TRBV19 and TRBJ1-6 gives the full variable domain: DGGITQSPKYLFRKEGQNVTLSCEQNLNHDAMYWYRQDPGQGLRLIYYSQIVNDFQKGDIAEGYSVSREKKESFPLTVTSAQKNPTAFYLCASRGTPVYSPLHFGNGTRLTVT.

V gene TRBV5-1 combines with J gene TRBJ1-2; 9 bases fit TRBD1. Germline CDR1 is SGHRS and CDR2 is YFSETQ. The CDR3 extends over 18 amino acids. The junction had 10 bases not matched to a gene; V was cut back by 0 bases and J by 1 base. The CDR3 here is CASSLEGTGSPLNYGYTF. CDR3 DNA: TGCGCCAGCAGCTTGGAGGGGACAGGGTCCCCCCTTAACTATGGCTACACCTTC.

The rearrangement uses TRBV2 and TRBJ1-1; 9 positions agree with TRBD1. CDR3 length equals 15 residues. Per the germline V gene, CDR1 is SNHLY and CDR2 is FYNNEI. The V and J ends lost 0 bases and 6 bases, in that order; junction bases with no gene match: 5. The CDR3 loop is CASSEARDREAEAFF. The CDR3, as DNA: TGTGCCAGCAGTGAAGCCCGGGACAGGGAGGCTGAAGCTTTCTTT.

This chain uses TRBV12-3 or TRBV12-4 with TRBJ2-1; D may be TRBD1 (5 bases). Deletions cut 2 bases from V and 5 bases from J, with 7 bases between. This CDR3 region has 13 residues. The CDR3 DNA is TGTGCCAGCAGTTTAACAGGAGACAATGAGCAGTTCTTC. Amino acids: CASSLTGDNEQFF.

This chain links TRBV6-2 or TRBV6-3 with TRBJ1-1, with 7 bases fitting TRBD1. With 6 bases clipped from V and 4 bases from J, the junction kept 5 bases outside the gene matches. CDR1 MNHEY and CDR2 SVGEGT come from the germline V gene. The CDR3 consists of 13 residues. The CDR3, as DNA: TGTGCCAGCAGCGACAGGGCGGGCACTGAAGCTTTCTTT. Translated, it gives CASSDRAGTEAFF.

The V call is TRBV5-6, the J call TRBJ1-5; 9 bases match TRBD1. CDR3 length equals 15 residues. CDR1 and CDR2 (germline): SGHDT, YYEEEE. V lost 4 bases and J lost 4; bases outside the gene matches: 6. The CDR3 bases are TGTGCCAGCAGCGCCGGGACAGGGCGAAATCAGCCCCAGCATTTT. Translated: CASSAGTGRNQPQHF.

The V call is TRBV30, the J call TRBJ1-1, with D unresolved. V was cut by 3 bases and J by 4 bases, with 9 bases left in between. The germline gives CDR1 GTSNPN, CDR2 SVGIG (reference sequence). CDR3 length equals 12 residues. The CDR3 sequence is CAWRQTLTEAFF. CDR3 in DNA: TGTGCCTGGAGACAGACACTCACTGAAGCTTTCTTT. The variable domain in full, with the rest retrieved from reference TRBV30 and TRBJ1-1, is SQTIHQWPATLVQPVGSPLSLECTVEGTSNPNLYWYRQAAGRGLQLLFYSVGIGQISSEVPQNLSASRPQDRQFILSSKKLLLSDSGFYLCAWRQTLTEAFFGQGTRLTVV.

The V and J genes are TRBV6-6 and TRBJ2-5; TRBD2 might be the D (7 bases). V gave up 6 bases and J gave up 1 base, with 12 bases separating them. The CDR3 spans 14 residues. The V gene's germline CDR1 is MNHNY and CDR2 SVGAGI (reference sequence). For the CDR3, the DNA is TGTGCCAGCAGACGAGGGGGGGTCCAAGAGACCCAGTACTTC. It translates to CASRRGGVQETQYF.

This chain connects TRBV27 to TRBJ1-5, with D maybe TRBD1 (5 bases). V lost 0 bases to trimming and J lost 2 bases, with 8 bases between them. Germline loops: CDR1 MNHEY, CDR2 SMNVEV (reference sequence). This CDR3 contains 15 residues. In DNA, the CDR3 is TGTGCCAGCAGTTTATCAGGGGCGGGCAATCAGCCCCAGCATTTT. It is translated as CASSLSGAGNQPQHF.

This clone was seen a single time. CDR3 sequence: CASSPGGGPLHF. For the CDR3, the DNA is TGCGCCAGCAGCCCAGGGGGTGGGCCCCTCCACTTT. The chain uses TRBV10-1 and TRBJ1-6, with 7 bases identical to TRBD1. Losses at the gene ends were 6 bases for V and 13 bases for J; bases not matched to a gene: 6. The CDR3 runs to 12 residues. The germline V gene encodes CDR1 WNHNN and CDR2 SYGVQD (reference sequence).

The genes are TRBV5-4 and TRBJ2-4; maybe TRBD2 (7 bases). This CDR3 has 20 amino acids. Trimming removed 4 bases from V and 0 bases from J, with 26 bases in between. Germline CDR1 reads SGHNT; CDR2 reads YYREEE (reference sequence). The CDR3 spells CASSPDGGGGRLVAKNIQYF. The CDR3 bases are TGTGCCAGCAGCCCTGACGGAGGGGGGGGCAGGTTGGTAGCCAAAAACATTCAGTACTTC.

The V and J genes are TRBV10-1 and TRBJ2-1, with D possibly matching TRBD2 (5 bases). Trimming removed 4 bases at V and 12 bases at J, with 10 bases between. CDR3 size: 11 residues. Looked up from germline, CDR1 is WNHNN and CDR2 is SYGVQD (reference sequence). Here the CDR3 reads CASSATGGQFF. The DNA for the CDR3 is TGCGCCAGCAGTGCCACTGGAGGGCAGTTCTTC.

This clone was recorded only once. CDR3: CAISQPQGASTYEQYF. In DNA, the CDR3 is TGTGCCATCAGCCAACCACAGGGGGCGTCAACCTACGAGCAGTACTTC. V is TRBV10-3 and J is TRBJ2-7; 9 bases agree with TRBD1. CDR1 and CDR2 from the germline V gene are ENHRY and SYGVKD. The CDR3 runs to 16 residues. Germline trimming cut 6 bases from V and 2 bases from J; bases unmatched to any gene: 11.

A single count supports this clone. This rearrangement joins TRBV27 to TRBJ1-1, with 7 bases aligning to TRBD1. Germline CDR1 MNHEY, CDR2 SMNVEV (reference sequence). Unmatched junction bases numbered 4, after V lost 5 bases and J lost 1 base. The CDR3 consists of 14 residues. For the CDR3, the DNA is TGTGCCAGCAGTGGCCGGGACAGGAACACTGAAGCTTTCTTT. Residues: CASSGRDRNTEAFF.

The CDR3 coding sequence is TGTGCCAGCAGCTTACGGCTCAGGACTGAAGCTTTCTTT. Amino acids: CASSLRLRTEAFF. This rearrangement joins TRBV7-8 to TRBJ1-1; D gene unclear. Deletions cut 2 bases from V and 5 bases from J, with 9 bases between. Germline CDR1 is SGHVS and CDR2 is FQNEAQ. The CDR3 runs 13 residues. The variable domain in full, with the rest retrieved from reference TRBV7-8 and TRBJ1-1, is GAGVSQSPRYKVAKRGQDVALRCDPISGHVSLFWYQQALGQGPEFLTYFQNEAQLDKSGLPSDRFFAERPEGSVSTLKIQRTQQEDSAVYLCASSLRLRTEAFFGQGTRLTVV.

The rearrangement joins TRBV7-3 to TRBJ2-5; TRBD2 might be the D (5 bases). Germline V lookup: CDR1 SGHTA, CDR2 FQGTGA. V dropped 9 bases and J dropped 1 base, with 12 bases sitting between them. This CDR3 region has 13 residues. The CDR3 loop is CASSRGAQETQYF. As DNA, the CDR3 is TGTGCCAGTTCCCGGGGAGCCCAAGAGACCCAGTACTTC.

This clone came up once. V gene TRBV11-2 combines with J gene TRBJ1-2; tentatively, D is TRBD1 (6 bases). This CDR3 is 14 amino acids long. Germline V gives CDR1 SGHAT, CDR2 FQNNGV. Trimming removed 4 bases at V and 5 bases at J, with 14 bases between. This CDR3 reads CASSYNRAVYGYTF. The CDR3 DNA follows: TGTGCCAGCAGCTACAACAGGGCGGTGTATGGCTACACCTTC.

This chain joins TRBV11-2 and TRBJ2-6; TRBD1 is a possible D gene (5 bases). V gave up 6 bases and J gave up 1 base, with 10 bases separating them. CDR1 SGHAT and CDR2 FQNNGV come from the germline V gene. The CDR3 sequence is 15 residues long. The CDR3 DNA reads as TGTGCCAGCAGACCCCAGGGTTCTGGGGCCAACGTCCTGACTTTC. As protein: CASRPQGSGANVLTF.

In its sample, this clone was seen a few times. V gene TRBV10-1 combines with J gene TRBJ2-6; D uncertain. Germline V CDR1 and CDR2: WNHNN, SYGVQD (reference sequence). V gave up 3 bases and J gave up 0 bases, with 9 bases separating them. The length of the CDR3 is 16 residues. This chain's CDR3 is CASSDGQHSGANVLTF. DNA of the CDR3: TGCGCCAGCAGTGATGGGCAGCACTCTGGGGCCAACGTCCTGACTTTC.

The chain is built from TRBV19 and TRBJ1-6, with 7 bases lining up with TRBD1. The germline gives CDR1 LNHDA, CDR2 SQIVND (reference sequence). This CDR3 has 13 amino acids. V shed 3 bases, J shed 8 bases, and the junction held 1 base outside the gene matches. CDR3 region: CASSIRGDSPLHF. The CDR3 coding sequence is TGTGCCAGTAGTATCAGGGGGGATTCACCCCTCCACTTT. The variable domain in full, with the rest retrieved from reference TRBV19 and TRBJ1-6, is DGGITQSPKYLFRKEGQNVTLSCEQNLNHDAMYWYRQDPGQGLRLIYYSQIVNDFQKGDIAEGYSVSREKKESFPLTVTSAQKNPTAFYLCASSIRGDSPLHFGNGTRLTVT.

The chain couples TRBV5-1 to TRBJ2-7, with D possibly being TRBD2 (5 bases). The germline V and J ends were trimmed by 0 bases and 0 bases, with 10 bases remaining between them. The CDR3 loop spans 15 amino acids. From germline, CDR1 is SGHRS and CDR2 YFSETQ. The CDR3 DNA sequence: TGCGCCAGCAGCTTGGAGGCTGGGAGCTCCTACGAGCAGTACTTC. As protein: CASSLEAGSSYEQYF. Based on the CDR3 plus reference TRBV5-1 and TRBJ2-7, the full variable domain is KAGVTQTPRYLIKTRGQQVTLSCSPISGHRSVSWYQQTPGQGLQFLFEYFSETQRNKGNFPGRFSGRQFSNSRSEMNVSTLELGDSALYLCASSLEAGSSYEQYFGPGTRLTVT.

As regards this clone: The same CDR3 also results from other DNA sequences found in this sample. The V call is TRBV19, the J call TRBJ2-5, with 8 nucleotides matching TRBD1. The CDR3 totals 14 residues. The germline V gene has CDR1 LNHDA and CDR2 SQIVND (reference sequence). V shed 2 bases, J shed 2 bases, and the junction held 1 base outside the gene matches. CDR3 bases: TGTGCCAGTAGTATAAACAGGGGGCAAGAGACCCAGTACTTC. Protein: CASSINRGQETQYF.

This clone was detected only a few times. The chain carries TRBV2 and TRBJ1-2, with TRBD1 as a possible D gene (5 bases). CDR3 length: 14 residues. CDR1 and CDR2 from the germline V gene are SNHLY and FYNNEI. With 2 bases removed from V and 0 bases from J, the gap between germline ends came to 7 bases. The CDR3 nucleotides read TGTGCCAGCAGTGAAAGGGGCCCTAACTATGGCTACACCTTC. Residues: CASSERGPNYGYTF. Supplemented by reference TRBV2 and TRBJ1-2, the full variable domain reads EPEVTQTPSHQVTQMGQEVILRCVPISNHLYFYWYRQILGQKVEFLVSFYNNEISEKSEIFDDQFSVERPDGSNFTLKIRSTKLEDSAMYFCASSERGPNYGYTFGSGTRLTVV.

This clone turned up a few times. The same CDR3 is also encoded by other DNA sequences in this sample. The chain carries TRBV5-1 and TRBJ1-1, with unresolved D. Germline V gene data show CDR1 as SGHRS and CDR2 as YFSETQ. Trimming cost V 2 bases and J 4 bases, with 6 bases left between them. The CDR3 spans 12 residues. CDR3 amino acids: CASSLPGTEAFF. The CDR3 bases are TGCGCCAGCAGCTTACCGGGCACTGAAGCTTTCTTT.

This clone was detected once. The chain is built from TRBV30 and TRBJ1-1, with D tentatively TRBD1 (6 bases). Trimming pared 0 bases from V and 3 bases from J, leaving 11 bases between. Germline V gives CDR1 GTSNPN, CDR2 SVGIG (reference sequence). This CDR3 is 14 amino acids long. The CDR3 is CAWSVRGGYTEAFF. The CDR3 DNA reads as TGTGCCTGGAGTGTGAGAGGGGGATACACTGAAGCTTTCTTT.